Listed below are T cell receptor beta chains from one sample, sequenced in a study of control samples from healthy donors and cancer patients. Measured with immunoSEQ multiplex PCR; TCRdb has only the in-frame clones, and not every one. The sample has around 180,000 clones, more than 90% seen once. Sequences were obtained from blood. These receptors came from a woman aged 40 to 50 in good health. CDR3s include the opening cysteine and the closing phenylalanine or tryptophan. The D gene is left open where the match is weak. Size is omitted from some rows. Given values are once, few, many or a class for expanded clones.

cdr3_nt cdr3_aa clone_size v_call cdr3_length j_call d_call
TGTGCCAGCAGCTTGATGGGACAGGGGTTAGACGAGCAGTACTTC CASSLMGQGLDEQYF . TRBV5-5 15 TRBJ2-7 TRBD1
TGCGCCAGCAGCCTGATGGACAATGCGGGTAATTCACCCCTCCACTTT CASSLMDNAGNSPLHF . TRBV5-1 16 TRBJ1-6 .
TGTGCCAGCAGCTCCCCCTTGGCGGGGGACACAGATACGCAGTATTTT CASSSPLAGDTDTQYF . TRBV13 16 TRBJ2-3 TRBD2
TGTGCCAGCAGTGAATACCAGGGCTGGGGGCCCCAGCATTTT CASSEYQGWGPQHF . TRBV6-1 14 TRBJ1-5 .
TGCAGTGCCATAAAAGAGACCCAGTACTTC CSAIKETQYF . TRBV20-1 10 TRBJ2-5 .
TGTGCCAGCAGTATGTACCATTGGGGCTACACCTTC CASSMYHWGYTF . TRBV12-3/TRBV12-4 12 TRBJ1-2 .
TGTGCCAGCAGCCAAGGACGGTATCAGCCCCAGCATTTT CASSQGRYQPQHF . TRBV4-2 13 TRBJ1-5 .
TGTGCCAGCAAGGACAGGTCCCCGTACGAGCAGTACTTC CASKDRSPYEQYF . TRBV2 13 TRBJ2-7 TRBD1
TGTGCCACCAGCAGAGTCCTAGGGACCCCGGGAGATTCACCCCTCCACTTT CATSRVLGTPGDSPLHF . TRBV15 17 TRBJ1-6 .
TGTGCCAGCCGTGGTGTAGGGTTACGGGGCTCTAATCAGCCCCAGCATTTT CASRGVGLRGSNQPQHF . TRBV6-1 17 TRBJ1-5 .
TGTGCCAGCAGCAGGTCGACAGGGGAAGAGACTGAAGCTTTCTTT CASSRSTGEETEAFF . TRBV7-6 15 TRBJ1-1 TRBD1
TGCGCCAGCAGCCAATACAGGGATAGCAATCAGCCCCAGCATTTT CASSQYRDSNQPQHF few TRBV4-1 15 TRBJ1-5 .